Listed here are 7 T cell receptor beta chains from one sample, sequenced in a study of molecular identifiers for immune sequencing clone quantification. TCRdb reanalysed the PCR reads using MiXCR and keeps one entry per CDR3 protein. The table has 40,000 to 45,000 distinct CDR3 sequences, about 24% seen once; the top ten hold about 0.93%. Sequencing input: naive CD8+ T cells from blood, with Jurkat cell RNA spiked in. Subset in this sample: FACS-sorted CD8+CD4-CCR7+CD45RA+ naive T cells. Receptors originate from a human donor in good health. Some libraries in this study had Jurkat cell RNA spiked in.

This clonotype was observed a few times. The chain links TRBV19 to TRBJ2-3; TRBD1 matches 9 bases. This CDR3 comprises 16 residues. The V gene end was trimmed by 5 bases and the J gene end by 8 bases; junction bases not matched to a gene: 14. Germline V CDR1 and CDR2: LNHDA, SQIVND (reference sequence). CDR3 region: CASSPTGTGITGTQYF. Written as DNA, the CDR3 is TGTGCCAGTAGTCCGACTGGGACAGGGATCACCGGTACGCAGTATTTT.

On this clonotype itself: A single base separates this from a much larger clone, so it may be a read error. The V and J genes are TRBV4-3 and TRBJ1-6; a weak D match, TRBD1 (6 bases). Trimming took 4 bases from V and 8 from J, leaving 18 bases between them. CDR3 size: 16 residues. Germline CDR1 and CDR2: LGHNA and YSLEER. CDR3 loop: CASSRTGAVDDSPLHF. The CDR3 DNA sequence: TGCGCCAGCAGCCGCACGGGGGCCGTCGATGATTCACCCCTCCACTTT.

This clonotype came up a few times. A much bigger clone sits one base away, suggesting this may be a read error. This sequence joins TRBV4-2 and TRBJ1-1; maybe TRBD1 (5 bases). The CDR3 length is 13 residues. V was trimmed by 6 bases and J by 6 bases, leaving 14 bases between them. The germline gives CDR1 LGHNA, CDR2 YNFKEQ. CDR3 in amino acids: CASRSGRFPEAFF. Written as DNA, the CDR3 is TGTGCCAGCAGGTCAGGGCGTTTTCCTGAAGCTTTCTTT.

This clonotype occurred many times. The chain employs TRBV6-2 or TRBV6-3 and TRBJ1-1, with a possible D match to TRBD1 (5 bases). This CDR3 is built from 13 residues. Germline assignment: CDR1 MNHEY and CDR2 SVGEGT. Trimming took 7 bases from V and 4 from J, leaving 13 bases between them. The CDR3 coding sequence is TGTGCCAGCATGGAGGGGTACGGCACTGAAGCTTTCTTT. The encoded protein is CASMEGYGTEAFF.

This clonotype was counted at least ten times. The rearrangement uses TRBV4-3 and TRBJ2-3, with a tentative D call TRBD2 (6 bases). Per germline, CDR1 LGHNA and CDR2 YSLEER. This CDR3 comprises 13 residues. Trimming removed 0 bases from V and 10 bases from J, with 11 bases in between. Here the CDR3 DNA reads TGCGCCAGCAGCCAAGACCGGTGGGGGGCGCAGTATTTT. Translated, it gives CASSQDRWGAQYF.

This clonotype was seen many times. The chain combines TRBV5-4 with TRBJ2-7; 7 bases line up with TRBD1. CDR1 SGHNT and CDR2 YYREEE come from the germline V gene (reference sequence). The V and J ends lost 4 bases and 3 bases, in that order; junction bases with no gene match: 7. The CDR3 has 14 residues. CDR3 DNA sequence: TGTGCCAGCAGCCCGCCGGGACAGAACTACGAGCAGTACTTC. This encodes CASSPPGQNYEQYF.

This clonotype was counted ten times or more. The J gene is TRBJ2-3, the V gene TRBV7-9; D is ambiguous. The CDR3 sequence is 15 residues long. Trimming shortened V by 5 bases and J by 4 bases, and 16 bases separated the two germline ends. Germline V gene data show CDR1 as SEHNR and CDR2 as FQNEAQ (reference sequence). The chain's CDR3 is CASSPPLGQSDTQYF. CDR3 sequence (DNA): TGTGCCAGCAGCCCCCCGCTGGGCCAATCAGATACGCAGTATTTT.